Listed here are 10 T cell receptor beta chains from one sample, sequenced in a study of control samples from healthy donors and cancer patients. Repertoires were generated with immunoSEQ multiplex PCR, while TCRdb's copy carries only in-frame clones and drops some. The table lists under 150,000 clones, 70% to 90% of them singletons. What was sequenced was blood. The receptors were gathered from a woman in her twenties or thirties in good health.

This clone was detected a few times. The chain recombines TRBV28 with TRBJ2-1; tentative D call: TRBD1 (5 bases). This CDR3 is built from 17 residues. The germline V and J ends were trimmed by 3 bases and 10 bases, with 25 bases remaining between them. Germline loops: CDR1 MDHEN, CDR2 SYDVKM. The CDR3 DNA reads TGTGCCAGCAGTTTCGCAGGGTATTTTTATCCTTATTGGGAGCAGTTCTTC. Amino acid sequence: CASSFAGYFYPYWEQFF.

Only a few counts were recorded for this clone. Germline and junction disagree at one end, which may indicate a read error. Other DNA sequences of this sample code for an identical CDR3. This chain connects TRBV7-7 to TRBJ2-1; 10 bases are a match to TRBD2. The CDR3 has 15 amino acids. CDR1 SSHAT and CDR2 FNYEAQ come from the germline V gene (reference sequence). The CDR3 here is CASSMGLAHDNEQFF. CDR3 bases: TGTGCTAGCAGCATGGGACTAGCGCACGACAATGAGCAGTTCTTC.

The V call is TRBV6-1, the J call TRBJ2-1; D uncertain. The germline CDR1 and CDR2 sequences are MNHNS and SASEGT. This CDR3 contains 16 residues. V lost 1 base and J 0 bases, leaving 10 bases between the germline ends. The CDR3 bases are TGTGCCAGCAGTGAAGGGGCGGTGAGCTCCTACAATGAGCAGTTCTTC. It yields the protein CASSEGAVSSYNEQFF.

This clone was found once. This rearrangement joins TRBV29-1 to TRBJ2-7; 10 nucleotides align to TRBD1. This CDR3 comprises 14 residues. Germline CDR1 is SQVTM and CDR2 is ANQGSEA. Losses at the gene ends were 2 bases for V and 4 bases for J; bases not matched to a gene: 5. The CDR3 region has the DNA TGCAGCGTTGAAACCGGGACAGGGGTTTACGAGCAGTACTTC. Its protein is CSVETGTGVYEQYF.

V gene TRBV4-2 combines with J gene TRBJ2-7; the match to TRBD2 covers 14 bases. Germline CDR1 LGHNA, CDR2 YNFKEQ. The CDR3 runs 16 residues. After removal of 3 bases from V and 3 bases from J, the junction contained 4 bases not matched to a gene. The CDR3 loop reads CASSQGTSGSGYEQYF. The CDR3, as DNA: TGTGCCAGCAGCCAGGGGACTAGCGGGAGTGGCTACGAGCAGTACTTC.

The rearrangement joins TRBV6-1 to TRBJ1-4; 8 bases align to TRBD1. The CDR3 sequence is 16 residues long. V shed 4 bases and J 8 bases; nucleotides not matched to a gene: 12. Per germline, CDR1 MNHNS and CDR2 SASEGT. The CDR3 nucleotides are TGTGCCAGCAGTGGCCAGACAGGGGCTGCCTGGGAAAAACTGTTTTTT. Protein product: CASSGQTGAAWEKLFF.

This chain uses TRBV27 with TRBJ1-1; maybe TRBD1 (6 bases). Germline CDR1 is MNHEY and CDR2 is SMNVEV (reference sequence). The CDR3 has 17 residues. Trimming removed 1 base from V and 0 bases from J, with 15 bases in between. CDR3 nucleotide sequence: TGTGCCAGCAGTTTATTAGGGGGTTCGGCCCTGAACACTGAAGCTTTCTTT. The encoded protein is CASSLLGGSALNTEAFF.

The V and J genes are TRBV7-6 and TRBJ2-7; 14 positions match TRBD2. Germline trimming cut 5 bases from V and 6 bases from J; bases unmatched to any gene: 18. Germline CDR1 SGHVS, CDR2 FNYEAQ. This CDR3 is built from 19 residues. The CDR3 sequence: CASSRGGTSGRAVPGEQYF. The CDR3 nucleotides are TGTGCCAGCAGCCGGGGGGGGACTAGCGGGAGAGCGGTTCCGGGCGAGCAGTACTTC.

The chain has TRBV19 and TRBJ2-2, with 8 bases matching TRBD2. The V and J ends lost 3 bases and 6 bases, in that order; junction bases with no gene match: 6. CDR1 is LNHDA, CDR2 SQIVND, per germline (reference sequence). CDR3 size: 15 residues. CDR3 bases: TGTGCCAGTAGTATCCAAGCGGGAGAGGCCGGGGAGCTGTTTTTT. Translation gives CASSIQAGEAGELFF.

This clone occurred a few times. The chain couples TRBV11-2 to TRBJ1-2, with no clear D. V shed 4 bases and J shed 8 bases, with 14 bases lying between them. The CDR3 sequence is 13 residues long. Per the germline V gene, CDR1 is SGHAT and CDR2 is FQNNGV. The CDR3 reads CASSYPRRVGYTF. CDR3 nucleotides: TGTGCCAGCAGCTACCCCCGGAGGGTGGGCTACACCTTC.